The rows below give T cell receptor beta chains drawn from one sample of a study of T cell responses to AZD1222 COVID-19 vaccine. Only in-frame clones appear in the TCRdb table, and some are missing; sequencing was by immunoSEQ multiplex PCR. This sample has about 98,000 clones, with 80% to 90% found just once. The source material was peripheral blood, sampled on day 0 of MenACWY control vaccination. The receptors derive from an adult in good health. CDR3s include the opening cysteine and the closing phenylalanine or tryptophan. D genes are given only for firm matches. The size entry is marked missing in some rows and otherwise reads once, few, many or a size class.

length: 18; J: TRBJ2-3; V: TRBV3-1/TRBV3-2; D: TRBD2; size: .; DNA: TGTGCCAGCAGCCAAGAGGGTTTAGCGGGGGGGAGCACAGATACGCAGTATTTT; CDR3: CASSQEGLAGGSTDTQYF
length: 15; J: TRBJ1-3; V: TRBV4-3; D: .; size: .; DNA: TGCGCCAGCAGCCAAGATTACAATCCAGGAAACACCATATATTTT; CDR3: CASSQDYNPGNTIYF
length: 11; J: TRBJ2-1; V: TRBV30; D: .; size: .; DNA: TGTGCCTGGACGGGGTACAATGAGCAGTTCTTC; CDR3: CAWTGYNEQFF
length: 14; J: TRBJ1-1; V: TRBV15; D: TRBD1; size: .; DNA: TGTGCCACCAGCAGAGATCGACAGGGGGAAGAAGCTTTCTTT; CDR3: CATSRDRQGEEAFF
length: 14; J: TRBJ2-7; V: TRBV28; D: .; size: .; DNA: TGTGCCGGAAGAGCGGGGACAGATCCCTACGAGCAGTACTTC; CDR3: CAGRAGTDPYEQYF
length: 11; J: TRBJ2-4; V: TRBV11-2; D: .; size: few; DNA: TGTGCCAGCAGCTCCTGGGACATTCAGTACTTC; CDR3: CASSSWDIQYF
length: 13; J: TRBJ1-1; V: TRBV12-5; D: .; size: .; DNA: TGTGCTAGTGGAAAAGAAGAGAACACTGAAGCTTTCTTT; CDR3: CASGKEENTEAFF
length: 15; J: TRBJ2-2; V: TRBV7-2; D: .; size: .; DNA: TGTGCCAGCAGCTTCGGTGGCCGCGGCACCGGGGAGCTGTTTTTT; CDR3: CASSFGGRGTGELFF
length: 17; J: TRBJ1-2; V: TRBV7-9; D: TRBD1; size: .; DNA: TGTGCCAGCAGGCAAAGACCGGGACAGGGAAAGAACTATGGCTACACCTTC; CDR3: CASRQRPGQGKNYGYTF
length: 14; J: TRBJ1-1; V: TRBV2; D: TRBD1; size: medium-sized; DNA: TGTGCCAGCAGTGAGTTTGGGGGGACAGAGGAAGCTTTCTTT; CDR3: CASSEFGGTEEAFF
length: 14; J: TRBJ2-1; V: TRBV2; D: TRBD1; size: .; DNA: TGTGCCAGCAGGAGACAGGGGGCGTTGAGTGAGCAGTTCTTC; CDR3: CASRRQGALSEQFF
length: 13; J: TRBJ1-2; V: TRBV5-5; D: .; size: .; DNA: TGTGCCAGCAGCCAGACAGGAGACTATGGCTACACCTTC; CDR3: CASSQTGDYGYTF
length: 15; J: TRBJ2-7; V: TRBV5-4; D: .; size: .; DNA: TGTGCCAGCAGCTTGGCTCCGGGAACTCCCTACGAGCAGTACTTC; CDR3: CASSLAPGTPYEQYF
length: 17; J: TRBJ1-1; V: TRBV25-1; D: .; size: .; DNA: TGTGCCAGCAGTGTACAACCTTTGTGGGGGGCTAACACTGAAGCTTTCTTT; CDR3: CASSVQPLWGANTEAFF
length: 13; J: TRBJ2-3; V: TRBV7-2; D: .; size: .; DNA: TGTGCCAGCAGCAACGGGGGCACAGATACGCAGTATTTT; CDR3: CASSNGGTDTQYF
length: 14; J: TRBJ1-2; V: TRBV24-1; D: .; size: .; DNA: TGTGCCACCAGTGATGCCGTTACTAACTATGGCTACACCTTC; CDR3: CATSDAVTNYGYTF
length: 14; J: TRBJ2-3; V: TRBV7-9; D: TRBD2; size: .; DNA: TGTGCCAGCAGCTTAGCGGGGGGGGCAGATACGCAGTATTTT; CDR3: CASSLAGGADTQYF
length: 15; J: TRBJ1-1; V: TRBV6-5; D: .; size: .; DNA: TGTGCCAGCAGTTACTCGGGACTTTTGAACACTGAAGCTTTCTTT; CDR3: CASSYSGLLNTEAFF
length: 17; J: TRBJ2-7; V: TRBV10-3; D: TRBD2; size: once; DNA: TGTGCCATCAGTGAGTTAGGACTAGCGGGGGGGCTGATTGCGCAGTACTTC; CDR3: CAISELGLAGGLIAQYF
length: 14; J: TRBJ2-1; V: TRBV6-4; D: .; size: .; DNA: TGTGCCAGCAGTGACTCGAGGGGGTACGGTGAGCAGTTCTTC; CDR3: CASSDSRGYGEQFF
length: 15; J: TRBJ1-4; V: TRBV4-2; D: .; size: .; DNA: TGTGCCAGCAGCCGCGTGCCTAATGGCGGTGAAAAACTGTTTTTT; CDR3: CASSRVPNGGEKLFF
length: 13; J: TRBJ2-7; V: TRBV6-5; D: .; size: many; DNA: TGTGCCAGCGGGGACGCGGTATTCTACGAGCAGTACTTC; CDR3: CASGDAVFYEQYF
length: 15; J: TRBJ1-5; V: TRBV6-6; D: .; size: .; DNA: TGTGCCAGCAGCTCCCGCCAAAACTTAAATCAGCCCCAGCATTTT; CDR3: CASSSRQNLNQPQHF
length: 13; J: TRBJ2-5; V: TRBV7-2; D: .; size: .; DNA: TGTGCCAGCAGCTTTGCAGGGGAAGAGACCCAGTACTTC; CDR3: CASSFAGEETQYF
length: 17; J: TRBJ2-1; V: TRBV6-1; D: TRBD2; size: .; DNA: TGTGCCAGCAGTGAAGCGGGGAAGCGGGGGGGCCCCAATGAGCAGTTCTTC; CDR3: CASSEAGKRGGPNEQFF
length: 15; J: TRBJ2-5; V: TRBV5-4; D: .; size: .; DNA: TGTGCCAGCAGGGCCAGGGGCGGCGGCCAAGAGACCCAGTACTTC; CDR3: CASRARGGGQETQYF
length: 13; J: TRBJ1-1; V: TRBV7-3; D: .; size: .; DNA: TGTGCCAGCAGCTTAATTCCAGGGACGGAAGCTTTCTTT; CDR3: CASSLIPGTEAFF
length: 12; J: TRBJ1-2; V: TRBV2; D: .; size: .; DNA: TGTGCCAGCAGTGAAGCGCGTCAGAGCTACACCTTC; CDR3: CASSEARQSYTF
length: 16; J: TRBJ1-5; V: TRBV28; D: TRBD1; size: .; DNA: TGTGCCAGCAGCCCTCCCGGACAGGCGGAATATCAGCCCCAGCATTTT; CDR3: CASSPPGQAEYQPQHF
length: 14; J: TRBJ2-7; V: TRBV9; D: .; size: .; DNA: TGTGCCAGCAGCCGCTCCACGAGCTCCTACGAGCAGTACTTC; CDR3: CASSRSTSSYEQYF
length: 15; J: TRBJ1-5; V: TRBV19; D: .; size: .; DNA: TGTGCCAGTAGTCCACAGGGTGCGGGCAATCAGCCCCAGCATTTT; CDR3: CASSPQGAGNQPQHF
length: 13; J: TRBJ1-1; V: TRBV12-3/TRBV12-4; D: .; size: .; DNA: TGTGCCAGCAGTCCCCCGAAGGACACTGAAGCTTTCTTT; CDR3: CASSPPKDTEAFF
length: 13; J: TRBJ1-1; V: TRBV19; D: .; size: .; DNA: TGTGCCAGTAGTCTGACAGGCCGGCCTCCAGCTTTCTTT; CDR3: CASSLTGRPPAFF
length: 14; J: TRBJ2-1; V: TRBV9; D: .; size: .; DNA: TGTGCCAGCAGCATCACAGCATCCTACAATGAGCAGTTCTTC; CDR3: CASSITASYNEQFF
length: 15; J: TRBJ1-2; V: TRBV6-5; D: .; size: .; DNA: TGTGCCAGCAGTTACTCGATCAGGGGCTGGTTTGGCTACACCTTC; CDR3: CASSYSIRGWFGYTF
length: 15; J: TRBJ1-1; V: TRBV2; D: .; size: .; DNA: TGTGCCAGCAGTGAATCCCGGACACAGAACACTGAAGCTTTCTTT; CDR3: CASSESRTQNTEAFF
length: 13; J: TRBJ1-1; V: TRBV27; D: .; size: .; DNA: TGTGCCAGCAGTTTAAATACGAACACTGAAGCTTTCTTT; CDR3: CASSLNTNTEAFF
length: 12; J: TRBJ2-7; V: TRBV28; D: .; size: .; DNA: TGTGCCAGCAGTTTTTCCGACTACGAGCAGTACTTC; CDR3: CASSFSDYEQYF
length: 15; J: TRBJ2-3; V: TRBV5-1; D: .; size: .; DNA: TGCGCCAGCAGCTTGGATGGTTTTCCCACAGATACGCAGTATTTT; CDR3: CASSLDGFPTDTQYF
length: 16; J: TRBJ2-3; V: TRBV7-9; D: .; size: once; DNA: TGTGCCAGCAGCCTACCGTCTAGCGAGAGCACAGATACGCAGTATTTT; CDR3: CASSLPSSESTDTQYF
length: 20; J: TRBJ2-3; V: TRBV18; D: .; size: .; DNA: TGTGCCAGCTCACGGGTATATACGGTTGCCACCGAAGGGGGAAAAGATACGCAGTATTTT; CDR3: CASSRVYTVATEGGKDTQYF
length: 13; J: TRBJ1-1; V: TRBV18; D: .; size: .; DNA: TGTGCCAGCTCAGAGGGTGTTAACACTGAAGCTTTCTTT; CDR3: CASSEGVNTEAFF